This T cell receptor beta chain was recovered during a study of graft-versus-host responses after intestinal transplantation. Data came from immunoSEQ multiplex PCR; TCRdb stores just in-frame clones and leaves some out. The repertoire holds 13,000 to 15,000 clones, with over 85% as singletons. The CDR3 runs to 15 residues. Trimming stripped 3 bases from V and 0 bases from J, with 9 bases between. The V gene's germline CDR1 is LNHDA and CDR2 SQIVND (reference sequence). This chain joins TRBV19 and TRBJ2-1; TRBD1 might be the D (6 bases). The sequence came from a human patient who received an intestinal transplant, so some T cells may come from the graft donor. The source material was PBMCs, sampled 9 days after transplant. The DNA for the CDR3 is TGTGCCAGTAGTATGGGACACGGCTCCTACAATGAGCAGTTCTTC. Translated, it gives CASSMGHGSYNEQFF. The full variable domain, in which reference TRBV19 and TRBJ2-1 provide the parts outside the CDR3, is DGGITQSPKYLFRKEGQNVTLSCEQNLNHDAMYWYRQDPGQGLRLIYYSQIVNDFQKGDIAEGYSVSREKKESFPLTVTSAQKNPTAFYLCASSMGHGSYNEQFFGPGTRLTVL.